The 31 T cell receptor beta chains reported below all come from one sample, sequenced in a study of shared clonotypes between healthy human individuals. Naivety among CD8 cells was defined by CD45RO negativity and positive CCR7 selection, thereby excluding terminally differentiated effector memory CD45RA+ cells. This table comes from immunoSEQ multiplex PCR, and its TCRdb copy is limited to in-frame clones, with some not included. The data contain approximately 1.9 million clones, just under 95% of them seen just once; the ten biggest clones take up around 1.7%. The sample was naive CD8+ T cells from PBMCs. The receptor source for this set is a young man in good health. Some clones in this sample may be carry-over from other donors' samples.

The CDR3, as DNA: TGTGCCAGCAGCCGGCGTCACACCGAGCAGTTCTTC. Translated, it gives CASSRRHTEQFF. The genes are TRBV14 and TRBJ2-1; D is unresolved. The germline CDR1 and CDR2 sequences are SGHDN and FVKESK. Trimming removed 4 bases from V and 10 bases from J, with 11 bases in between. There are 12 residues in the CDR3.

This chain uses TRBV9 with TRBJ2-7; D is perhaps TRBD1 (7 bases). Germline CDR1 is SGDLS and CDR2 is YYNGEE. There are 15 residues in the CDR3. Trimming left V 0 bases short and J 6 bases short, with 16 bases between. Here the CDR3 DNA reads TGTGCCAGCAGCGTAGGGAGGGGGCCTTCCAGCGAGCAGTACTTC. It encodes CASSVGRGPSSEQYF.

This clone came up once. The identical CDR3 is also encoded by other nucleotide sequences in the sample. The chain carries TRBV7-9 and TRBJ1-4; TRBD1 might be the D (6 bases). V gave up 6 bases and J gave up 10 bases, with 9 bases separating them. CDR1 is SEHNR and CDR2 is FQNEAQ in the germline V gene (reference sequence). This CDR3 region has 11 residues. The chain's CDR3 is CASRQGGKLFF. The DNA for the CDR3 is TGTGCCAGCAGGCAAGGGGGAAAACTGTTTTTT.

The J gene is TRBJ2-7, the V gene TRBV5-6; no firm D call. The CDR3 extends over 14 amino acids. The V end lost 1 base, the J end lost 0 bases, and 8 bases lay between the germline ends. Germline assignment: CDR1 SGHDT and CDR2 YYEEEE. The CDR3 DNA reads as TGTGCCAGCAGCTTGACCAAATCCTCCTACGAGCAGTACTTC. Translation: CASSLTKSSYEQYF.

Notes on this clone: Other DNA variants within this sample encode the same CDR3. This rearrangement joins TRBV19 to TRBJ2-1; D perhaps matches TRBD1 (6 bases). The CDR3 loop spans 13 amino acids. The germline V gene encodes CDR1 LNHDA and CDR2 SQIVND (reference sequence). V lost 5 bases and J lost 4, with 9 bases in between. CDR3 amino acids: CASSATGYNEQFF. DNA for the CDR3: TGTGCCAGTAGTGCTACAGGGTACAATGAGCAGTTCTTC.

V and J are TRBV28 and TRBJ1-4; weak D call: TRBD1 (5 bases). This CDR3 region has 15 residues. CDR1 and CDR2 from the germline V gene are MDHEN and SYDVKM. The V end was cut by 4 bases, the J end by 8 bases, with 17 bases between. The CDR3 reads CASSSRRDYGEKLFF. CDR3 in DNA: TGTGCCAGCAGTTCCCGCCGGGACTACGGGGAAAAACTGTTTTTT.

The chain couples TRBV13 to TRBJ2-7; the match to TRBD1 covers 11 bases. The germline V gene has CDR1 PRHDT and CDR2 FYEKMQ (reference sequence). The length of the CDR3 is 18 residues. V was pared by 5 bases and J by 3 bases, with 15 bases of the junction left unmatched. The CDR3 sequence: CASSGPTDRDRGNYEQYF. CDR3 coding DNA: TGTGCCAGCAGCGGACCCACAGACCGGGACAGGGGGAACTACGAGCAGTACTTC.

The chain links TRBV29-1 to TRBJ2-3; 7 bases map to TRBD2. V was pared by 8 bases and J by 0 bases, with 5 bases of the junction left unmatched. The CDR3 consists of 13 residues. The germline CDR1 and CDR2 sequences are SQVTM and ANQGSEA. In nucleotides, the CDR3 is TGCAGCATCCCGGGACTAAGCACAGATACGCAGTATTTT. Translating it yields CSIPGLSTDTQYF.

This rearrangement joins TRBV5-1 to TRBJ2-1; 13 bases align to TRBD2. This CDR3 spans 17 amino acids. Trimming took 3 bases from V and 8 from J; bases not matched to a gene: 11. Germline V gene lookup returns CDR1 SGHRS and CDR2 YFSETQ. This CDR3 is CASSWTSGTSGTYEQFF. In DNA form, the CDR3 reads TGCGCCAGCAGCTGGACCTCGGGGACTAGCGGGACCTATGAGCAGTTCTTC. The complete variable domain, with remaining parts taken from reference TRBV5-1 and TRBJ2-1, reads KAGVTQTPRYLIKTRGQQVTLSCSPISGHRSVSWYQQTPGQGLQFLFEYFSETQRNKGNFPGRFSGRQFSNSRSEMNVSTLELGDSALYLCASSWTSGTSGTYEQFFGPGTRLTVL.

This rearrangement joins TRBV27 to TRBJ1-1; tentative D call: TRBD1 (6 bases). Germline V gene data show CDR1 as MNHEY and CDR2 as SMNVEV (reference sequence). The CDR3 loop spans 15 amino acids. V was pared by 1 base and J by 4 bases, with 13 bases between. CDR3 DNA sequence: TGTGCCAGCAGTTTATTCGGGGGCATGGGCACTGAAGCTTTCTTT. Translated, it gives CASSLFGGMGTEAFF.

The chain couples TRBV7-8 to TRBJ2-1; D is undetermined. Germline CDR1 reads SGHVS; CDR2 reads FQNEAQ. This CDR3 has 12 residues. The V gene lost 4 bases and the J gene lost 6 bases, with 7 bases spanning the gap. The CDR3 protein is CASSSPTNEQFF. The CDR3 coding sequence is TGTGCCAGCAGCTCCCCCACCAATGAGCAGTTCTTC.

A few counts support this clone. The V gene is TRBV7-9, the J gene TRBJ1-1, with 9 positions matching TRBD1. There are 15 residues in the CDR3. The germline V gene has CDR1 SEHNR and CDR2 FQNEAQ (reference sequence). Trimming removed 5 bases from V and 5 bases from J; junction bases left unmatched: 9. The CDR3, as DNA: TGTGCCAGCAGCCAGGGACAGGGAGTGGGGACTGAAGCTTTCTTT. It codes for CASSQGQGVGTEAFF.

The chain couples TRBV27 to TRBJ2-3; tentative D call: TRBD2 (6 bases). CDR3 length: 19 residues. V dropped 3 bases and J dropped 1 base, with 23 bases sitting between them. Germline V CDR1 and CDR2: MNHEY, SMNVEV (reference sequence). CDR3 loop: CASSFSRRWGVIGTDTQYF. CDR3 nucleotide sequence: TGTGCCAGCAGTTTCAGTCGGCGATGGGGGGTAATAGGCACAGATACGCAGTATTTT.

The V and J genes are TRBV29-1 and TRBJ2-3; 7 bases are a match to TRBD2. V shed 4 bases and J 6 bases; nucleotides not matched to a gene: 1. Per the germline V gene, CDR1 is SQVTM and CDR2 is ANQGSEA. This CDR3 is built from 11 residues. The CDR3 is CSVVGGDTQYF. CDR3 in DNA: TGCAGCGTTGTGGGGGGGGATACGCAGTATTTT.

This chain joins TRBV5-5 and TRBJ2-7; D is ambiguous. Trimming took off 0 bases at V and 3 bases at J, with 13 bases between the two ends. The CDR3 loop spans 15 amino acids. Germline V gene lookup returns CDR1 SGHKS and CDR2 YYEKEE (reference sequence). DNA of the CDR3: TGTGCCAGCAGCTTGGGGCCTCGGGCGGACTACGAGCAGTACTTC. Amino acids: CASSLGPRADYEQYF.

The CDR3 here is CASQTGGLSNTEAFF. The CDR3 region has the DNA TGTGCCAGCCAGACAGGGGGACTGTCGAACACTGAAGCTTTCTTT. This chain links TRBV27 with TRBJ1-1, with 9 bases fitting TRBD1. J lost 1 base, V lost 8 bases, and 8 bases had no gene match. This CDR3 region has 15 residues. From germline, CDR1 is MNHEY and CDR2 SMNVEV (reference sequence).

This clone was seen only once. Other nucleotide sequences in the sample specify the same CDR3. V gene TRBV6-4 combines with J gene TRBJ2-1; 7 nucleotides agree with TRBD2. The CDR3 covers 16 residues. Trimming took 0 bases from V and 4 from J; bases not matched to a gene: 6. Germline CDR1 and CDR2: MRHNA and SNTAGT. CDR3 amino acids: CASSDSPSGGYNEQFF. The CDR3 DNA follows: TGTGCCAGCAGTGACTCTCCTAGCGGAGGTTACAATGAGCAGTTCTTC.

The chain combines TRBV2 with TRBJ2-2, with 7 bases that match TRBD1. The V gene's germline CDR1 is SNHLY and CDR2 FYNNEI. The CDR3 is 15 amino acids. V lost 6 bases and J lost 6; bases outside the gene matches: 10. Here the CDR3 reads CASSARDRVAGELFF. CDR3 sequence (DNA): TGTGCCAGCAGCGCACGGGACAGAGTAGCCGGGGAGCTGTTTTTT.

Turning to this clone: Other DNA sequences in this specimen translate into the identical CDR3. The chain links TRBV27 to TRBJ2-1; a weak D match, TRBD1 (6 bases). Between the trimmed V and J ends, which lost 5 bases and 3 bases, there was a span of 14 bases. The CDR3 totals 15 residues. Germline-derived CDR1 and CDR2 are MNHEY and SMNVEV (reference sequence). This CDR3 is CASSDRDTDYNEQFF. The CDR3 DNA reads as TGTGCCAGCAGTGACCGGGACACAGACTACAATGAGCAGTTCTTC.

The J gene is TRBJ2-1, the V gene TRBV7-9; the D gene is possibly TRBD1 (5 bases). CDR3 length: 13 amino acids. V dropped 3 bases and J dropped 9 bases, with 12 bases sitting between them. Germline CDR1 SEHNR, CDR2 FQNEAQ (reference sequence). The CDR3 sequence: CASSLGPIPEQFF. DNA of the CDR3: TGTGCCAGCAGCTTGGGGCCTATCCCTGAGCAGTTCTTC.

The CDR3 is CASSPGTGGDAFF. The CDR3 region has the DNA TGTGCCAGCTCACCAGGGACCGGGGGTGACGCTTTCTTT. The chain has TRBV18 and TRBJ1-1; a weak D match, TRBD1 (5 bases). This CDR3 is built from 13 residues. Between the trimmed V and J ends, which lost 2 bases and 11 bases, there was a span of 15 bases. Germline V gene sequence: CDR1 KGHSH, CDR2 LQKENI.

The rearrangement links TRBV7-9 to TRBJ2-3; D gene ambiguous. In germline, CDR1 is SEHNR, CDR2 FQNEAQ (reference sequence). The CDR3 has 12 amino acids. V was cut by 7 bases and J by 4 bases, with 9 bases left in between. This CDR3 reads CASKPQPDTQYF. CDR3 DNA sequence: TGTGCCAGCAAACCGCAGCCAGATACGCAGTATTTT.

J is TRBJ1-2 and V is TRBV5-4, with no clear D. In germline, CDR1 is SGHNT, CDR2 YYREEE (reference sequence). V was shortened by 2 bases and J by 0 bases, with 8 bases between the two germline ends. The CDR3 sequence is 14 residues long. CDR3 sequence reads: CASSLDHTNYGYTF. As DNA, the CDR3 is TGTGCCAGCAGCTTAGACCATACTAACTATGGCTACACCTTC.

About this clone itself: The sample carries other DNA sequences with the same CDR3. The chain is built from TRBV19 and TRBJ1-5, with D maybe TRBD1 (5 bases). The V end lost 1 base, the J end lost 2 bases, and 9 bases lay between the germline ends. The V gene's germline CDR1 is LNHDA and CDR2 SQIVND (reference sequence). CDR3 length equals 15 residues. In DNA, the CDR3 is TGTGCCAGTAGTATAGGTCGAGGGGGCAATCAGCCCCAGCATTTT. As protein: CASSIGRGGNQPQHF.

This clone was seen once. The rearrangement uses TRBV5-1 and TRBJ2-1; TRBD2 is a possible D gene (6 bases). V was cut by 4 bases and J by 5 bases, with 10 bases left in between. The CDR3 has 13 amino acids. The germline CDR1 and CDR2 sequences are SGHRS and YFSETQ. CDR3 in DNA: TGCGCCAGCAGCCGTTCGGGGGACAATGAGCAGTTCTTC. Translation gives CASSRSGDNEQFF.

As for this clone: Other DNA sequences from this sample encode an identical CDR3 as well. J is TRBJ1-3 and V is TRBV7-9, with 8 nucleotides matching TRBD1. Germline V gene lookup returns CDR1 SEHNR and CDR2 FQNEAQ (reference sequence). V lost 5 bases to trimming and J lost 2 bases; unmatched junction nucleotides: 2. The CDR3 sequence is 14 residues long. The CDR3: CASSPDRAGNTIYF. The DNA of the CDR3 is TGTGCCAGCAGCCCGGACAGGGCTGGAAACACCATATATTTT.

The chain recombines TRBV30 with TRBJ1-2; D perhaps matches TRBD1 (5 bases). CDR1 is GTSNPN, CDR2 SVGIG, per germline (reference sequence). CDR3 size: 15 residues. The V gene lost 1 base and the J gene lost 3 bases, with 15 bases spanning the gap. CDR3 nucleotides: TGTGCCTGGAGTGCAGTGGGGGTAAAGGACTATGGCTACACCTTC. Its protein is CAWSAVGVKDYGYTF.

This clone has a handful of counts. The chain joins TRBV30 to TRBJ1-1; maybe TRBD1 (5 bases). The CDR3 runs 15 residues. Between the trimmed V and J ends, which lost 0 bases and 1 base, there was a span of 12 bases. Germline CDR1 is GTSNPN and CDR2 is SVGIG (reference sequence). The CDR3: CAWSVLGVWNTEAFF. CDR3 bases: TGTGCCTGGAGTGTACTGGGGGTCTGGAACACTGAAGCTTTCTTT.

The gene calls are TRBV6-1 and TRBJ2-7; 9 bases are a match to TRBD2. The CDR3 runs to 15 residues. With V trimmed by 3 bases and J by 5 bases, 8 bases remained unmatched. CDR1 and CDR2 from the germline V gene are MNHNS and SASEGT. CDR3 in DNA: TGTGCCAGCAGTGATGTAGCGGGGGCTTTGGACGAGCAGTACTTC. It codes for CASSDVAGALDEQYF.

The V and J genes are TRBV27 and TRBJ1-1; TRBD1 is a possible D gene (6 bases). Germline CDR1 and CDR2: MNHEY and SMNVEV (reference sequence). The length of the CDR3 is 10 residues. Between the trimmed V and J ends, which lost 8 bases and 11 bases, there was a span of 12 bases. The CDR3 loop reads CASGRGIAFF. The CDR3 DNA reads TGTGCCAGCGGAAGGGGGATCGCTTTCTTT.

V and J are TRBV19 and TRBJ2-1, with 8 positions matching TRBD1. Germline-derived CDR1 and CDR2 are LNHDA and SQIVND (reference sequence). The V segment lost 7 bases and the J segment 2 bases; nucleotides outside the gene matches: 7. The CDR3 sequence is 15 residues long. CDR3 nucleotides: TGTGCCAGTACCTCGGACAGGGTCACCTACAATGAGCAGTTCTTC. Its protein product is CASTSDRVTYNEQFF. The whole variable domain, remainder taken from reference TRBV19 and TRBJ2-1, is DGGITQSPKYLFRKEGQNVTLSCEQNLNHDAMYWYRQDPGQGLRLIYYSQIVNDFQKGDIAEGYSVSREKKESFPLTVTSAQKNPTAFYLCASTSDRVTYNEQFFGPGTRLTVL.